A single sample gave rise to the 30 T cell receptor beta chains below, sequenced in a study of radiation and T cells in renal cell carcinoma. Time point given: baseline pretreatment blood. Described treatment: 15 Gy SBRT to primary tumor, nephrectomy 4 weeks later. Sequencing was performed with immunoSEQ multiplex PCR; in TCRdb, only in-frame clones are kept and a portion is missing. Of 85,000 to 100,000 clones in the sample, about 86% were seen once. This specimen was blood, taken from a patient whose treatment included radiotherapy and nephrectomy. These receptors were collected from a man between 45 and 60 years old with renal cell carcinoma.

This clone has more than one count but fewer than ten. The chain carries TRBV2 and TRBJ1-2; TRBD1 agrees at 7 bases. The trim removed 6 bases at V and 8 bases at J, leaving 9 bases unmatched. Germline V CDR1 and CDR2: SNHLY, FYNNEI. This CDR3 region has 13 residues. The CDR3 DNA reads TGTGCCAGCAGAACAACAGGGGCTAGCGGCTACACCTTC. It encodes CASRTTGASGYTF.

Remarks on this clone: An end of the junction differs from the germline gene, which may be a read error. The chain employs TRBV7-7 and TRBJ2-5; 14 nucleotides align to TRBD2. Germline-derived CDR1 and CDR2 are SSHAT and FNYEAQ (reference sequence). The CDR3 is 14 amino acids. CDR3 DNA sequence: TGTGCTAGCAGCCAGACTAGCGGGGGGGGAACCCAGTACTTC. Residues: CASSQTSGGGTQYF.

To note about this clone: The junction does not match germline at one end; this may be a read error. In nucleotides, the CDR3 is TGTGCCAGCAGCCAAGACGGGACTCATGACAATGAGCCCCTCTTC. The encoded protein is CASSQDGTHDNEPLF. V is TRBV4-2 and J is TRBJ2-1, with D perhaps TRBD2 (6 bases). This CDR3 has 15 amino acids. Per germline, CDR1 LGHNA and CDR2 YNFKEQ.

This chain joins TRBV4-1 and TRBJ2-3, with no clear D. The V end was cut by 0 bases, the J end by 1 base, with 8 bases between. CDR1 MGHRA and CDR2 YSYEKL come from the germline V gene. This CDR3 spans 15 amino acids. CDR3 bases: TGCGCCAGCAGCCAAGACGGTCCGCGCACAGATACGCAGTATTTT. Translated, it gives CASSQDGPRTDTQYF.

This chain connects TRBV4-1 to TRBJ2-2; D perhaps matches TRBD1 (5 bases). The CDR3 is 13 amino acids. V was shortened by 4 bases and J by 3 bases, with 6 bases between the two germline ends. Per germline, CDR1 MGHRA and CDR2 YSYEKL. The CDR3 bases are TGCGCCAGCAGCCGCAGGGACACCGGGGAGCTGTTTTTT. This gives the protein CASSRRDTGELFF.

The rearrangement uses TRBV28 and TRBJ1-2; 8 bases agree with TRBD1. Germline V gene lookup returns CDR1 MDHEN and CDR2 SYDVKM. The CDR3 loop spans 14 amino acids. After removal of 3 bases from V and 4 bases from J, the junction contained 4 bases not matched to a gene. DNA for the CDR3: TGTGCCAGCAGTTTGGCAGGGGGCGTCTATGGCTACACCTTC. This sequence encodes CASSLAGGVYGYTF.

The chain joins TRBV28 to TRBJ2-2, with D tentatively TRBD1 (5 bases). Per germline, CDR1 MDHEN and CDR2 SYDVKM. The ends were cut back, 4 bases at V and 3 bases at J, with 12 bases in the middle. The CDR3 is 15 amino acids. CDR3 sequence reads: CASSSGSGDTGELFF. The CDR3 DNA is TGTGCCAGCAGTTCAGGGTCGGGTGACACCGGGGAGCTGTTTTTT.

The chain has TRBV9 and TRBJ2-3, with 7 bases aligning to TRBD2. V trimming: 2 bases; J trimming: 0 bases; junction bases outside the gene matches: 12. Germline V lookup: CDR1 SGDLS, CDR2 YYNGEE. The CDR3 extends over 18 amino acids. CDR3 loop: CASSVSSSGGVSTDTQYF. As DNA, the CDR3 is TGTGCCAGCAGCGTCTCTTCTAGCGGAGGGGTTAGCACAGATACGCAGTATTTT.

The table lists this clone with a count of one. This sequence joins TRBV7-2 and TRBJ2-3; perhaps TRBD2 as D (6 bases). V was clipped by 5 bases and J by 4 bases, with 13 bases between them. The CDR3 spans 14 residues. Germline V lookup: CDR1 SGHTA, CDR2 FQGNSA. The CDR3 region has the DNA TGTGCCAGCAGCGGTCGGGAGAGGTCAGATACGCAGTATTTT. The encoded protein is CASSGRERSDTQYF.

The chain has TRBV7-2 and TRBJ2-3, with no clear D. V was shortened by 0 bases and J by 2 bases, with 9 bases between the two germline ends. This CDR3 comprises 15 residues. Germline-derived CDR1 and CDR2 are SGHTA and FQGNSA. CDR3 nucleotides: TGTGCCAGCAGCTTAGCATCGGCATACACAGATACGCAGTATTTT. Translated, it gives CASSLASAYTDTQYF.

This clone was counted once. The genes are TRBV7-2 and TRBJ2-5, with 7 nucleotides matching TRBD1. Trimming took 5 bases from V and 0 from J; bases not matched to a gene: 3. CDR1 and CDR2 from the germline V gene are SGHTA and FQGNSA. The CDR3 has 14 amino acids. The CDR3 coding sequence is TGTGCCAGCAGCGTAGGGGGCTACCAAGAGACCCAGTACTTC. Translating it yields CASSVGGYQETQYF.

CDR3 in DNA: TGTGCCAGCAGGGGGGAGAGAACTAGCACAGATACGCAGTATTTT. This sequence encodes CASRGERTSTDTQYF. The chain couples TRBV2 to TRBJ2-3; D is tentatively TRBD1 or TRBD2 (5 bases each). CDR3 length equals 15 residues. Germline CDR1 is SNHLY and CDR2 is FYNNEI. V shed 6 bases and J shed 0 bases, with 13 bases lying between them.

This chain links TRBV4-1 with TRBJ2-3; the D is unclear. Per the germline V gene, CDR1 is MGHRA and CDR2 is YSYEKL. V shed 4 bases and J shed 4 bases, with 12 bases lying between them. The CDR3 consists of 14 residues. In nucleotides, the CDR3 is TGCGCCAGCAGCCCCCCCGGGTCTGCAGATACGCAGTATTTT. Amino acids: CASSPPGSADTQYF.

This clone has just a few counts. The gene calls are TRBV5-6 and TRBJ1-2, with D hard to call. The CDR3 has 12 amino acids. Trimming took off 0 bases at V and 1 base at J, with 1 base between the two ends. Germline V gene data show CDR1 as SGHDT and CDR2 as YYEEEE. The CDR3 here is CASSLDNYGYTF. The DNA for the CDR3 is TGTGCCAGCAGCTTGGATAACTATGGCTACACCTTC.

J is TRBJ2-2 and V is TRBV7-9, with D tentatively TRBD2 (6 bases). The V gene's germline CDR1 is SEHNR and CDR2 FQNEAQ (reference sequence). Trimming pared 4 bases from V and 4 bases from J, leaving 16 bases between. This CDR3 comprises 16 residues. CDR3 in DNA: TGTGCCAGCAGCTCCGGTCGGGGAGGTTTCACCGGGGAGCTGTTTTTT. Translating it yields CASSSGRGGFTGELFF.

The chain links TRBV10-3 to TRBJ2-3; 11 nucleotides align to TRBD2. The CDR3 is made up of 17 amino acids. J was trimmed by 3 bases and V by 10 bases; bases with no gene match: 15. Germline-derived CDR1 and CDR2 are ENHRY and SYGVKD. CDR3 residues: CATSTGSGGAGTDTQYF. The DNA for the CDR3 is TGTGCCACCTCGACTGGTAGCGGGGGGGCCGGGACAGATACGCAGTATTTT.

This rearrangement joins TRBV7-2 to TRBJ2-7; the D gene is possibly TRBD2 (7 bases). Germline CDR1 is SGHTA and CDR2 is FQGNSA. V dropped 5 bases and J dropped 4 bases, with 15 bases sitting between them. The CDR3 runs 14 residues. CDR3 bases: TGTGCCAGCAGCCCCGCGGGGGCAGTTTACGAGCAGTACTTC. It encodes CASSPAGAVYEQYF.

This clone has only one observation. The CDR3 DNA is TGCGCCAGCAGCCAGGAACTAGCCTGGGAGCAGTTCTTC. Amino acid sequence: CASSQELAWEQFF. V and J are TRBV4-1 and TRBJ2-1; TRBD2 is a possible D gene (6 bases). Germline V gene data show CDR1 as MGHRA and CDR2 as YSYEKL. The CDR3 is 13 amino acids. Between the trimmed V and J ends, which lost 3 bases and 10 bases, there was a span of 13 bases.

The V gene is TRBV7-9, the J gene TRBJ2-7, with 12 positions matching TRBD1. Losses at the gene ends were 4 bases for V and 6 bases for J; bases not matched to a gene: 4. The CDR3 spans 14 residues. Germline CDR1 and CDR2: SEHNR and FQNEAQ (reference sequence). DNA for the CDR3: TGTGCCAGCAGCTCCCGGGACAGGGGGCGCGAGCAGTACTTC. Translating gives CASSSRDRGREQYF.

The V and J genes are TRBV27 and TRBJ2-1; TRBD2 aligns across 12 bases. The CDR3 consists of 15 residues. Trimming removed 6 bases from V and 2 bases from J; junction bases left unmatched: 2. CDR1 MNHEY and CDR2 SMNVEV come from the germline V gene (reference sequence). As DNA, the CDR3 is TGTGCCAGCAGCCGGACTAGCGGGACCTACAATGAGCAGTTCTTC. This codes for CASSRTSGTYNEQFF.

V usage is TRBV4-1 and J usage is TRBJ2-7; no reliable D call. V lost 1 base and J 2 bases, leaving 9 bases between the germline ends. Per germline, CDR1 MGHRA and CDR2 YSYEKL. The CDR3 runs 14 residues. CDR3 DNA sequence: TGCGCCAGCAGCCAAGTAAAGGGTACCTACGAGCAGTACTTC. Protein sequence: CASSQVKGTYEQYF.

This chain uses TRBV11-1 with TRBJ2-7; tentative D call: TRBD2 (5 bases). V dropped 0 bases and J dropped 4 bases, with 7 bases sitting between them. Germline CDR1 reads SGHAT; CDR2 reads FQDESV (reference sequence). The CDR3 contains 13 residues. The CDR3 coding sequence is TGTGCCAGCAGCTTAGCGGGAGTGTACGAGCAGTACTTC. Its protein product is CASSLAGVYEQYF.

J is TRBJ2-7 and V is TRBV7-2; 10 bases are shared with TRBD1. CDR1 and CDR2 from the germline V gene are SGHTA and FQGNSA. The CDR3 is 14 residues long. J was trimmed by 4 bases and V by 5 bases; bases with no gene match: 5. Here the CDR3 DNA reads TGTGCCAGCAGCCCGACGGGACAGGGGTACGAGCAGTACTTC. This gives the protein CASSPTGQGYEQYF.

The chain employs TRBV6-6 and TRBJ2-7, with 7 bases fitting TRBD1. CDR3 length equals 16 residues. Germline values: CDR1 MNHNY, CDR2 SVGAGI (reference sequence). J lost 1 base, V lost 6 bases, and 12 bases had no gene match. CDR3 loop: CASRARGTESSYEQYF. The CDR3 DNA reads TGTGCCAGCAGAGCCAGGGGGACAGAGAGTTCCTACGAGCAGTACTTC.

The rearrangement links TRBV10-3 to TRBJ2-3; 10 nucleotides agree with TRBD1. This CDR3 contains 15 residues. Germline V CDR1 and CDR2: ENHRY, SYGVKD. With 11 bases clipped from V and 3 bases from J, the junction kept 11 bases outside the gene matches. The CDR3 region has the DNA TGTGCCGCCAGAGAAGGGACAGGGGATACAGATACGCAGTATTTT. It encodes CAAREGTGDTDTQYF.

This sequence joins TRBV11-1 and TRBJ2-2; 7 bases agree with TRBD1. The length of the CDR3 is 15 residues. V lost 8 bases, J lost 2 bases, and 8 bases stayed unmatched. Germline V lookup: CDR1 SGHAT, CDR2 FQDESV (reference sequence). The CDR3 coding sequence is TGTGCCAGCGCCTCCGGGACAGCCAACACCGGGGAGCTGTTTTTT. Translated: CASASGTANTGELFF. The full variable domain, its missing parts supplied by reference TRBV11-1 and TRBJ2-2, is EAEVAQSPRYKITEKSQAVAFWCDPISGHATLYWYRQILGQGPELLVQFQDESVVDDSQLPKDRFSAERLKGVDSTLKIQPAELGDSAMYLCASASGTANTGELFFGEGSRLTVL.

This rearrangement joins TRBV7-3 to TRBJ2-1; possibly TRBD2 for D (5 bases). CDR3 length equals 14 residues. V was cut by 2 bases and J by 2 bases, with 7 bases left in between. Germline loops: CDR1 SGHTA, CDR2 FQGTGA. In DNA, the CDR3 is TGTGCCAGCAGCTTAGGTAGCGCCTACAATGAGCAGTTCTTC. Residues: CASSLGSAYNEQFF.

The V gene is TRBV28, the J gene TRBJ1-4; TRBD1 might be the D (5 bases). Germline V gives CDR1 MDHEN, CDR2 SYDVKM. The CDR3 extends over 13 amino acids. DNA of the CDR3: TGTGCTAGTTTAGGGGACGGAGTAGAAAAACTGTTTTTT. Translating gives CASLGDGVEKLFF.

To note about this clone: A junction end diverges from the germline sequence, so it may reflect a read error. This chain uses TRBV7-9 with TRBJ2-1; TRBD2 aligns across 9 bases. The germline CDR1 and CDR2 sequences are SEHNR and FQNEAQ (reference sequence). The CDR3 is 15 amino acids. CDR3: CASSFGGRAYDEQFF. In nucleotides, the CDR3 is TGTGCCAGCAGCTTTGGCGGGAGGGCCTACGATGAGCAGTTCTTC.

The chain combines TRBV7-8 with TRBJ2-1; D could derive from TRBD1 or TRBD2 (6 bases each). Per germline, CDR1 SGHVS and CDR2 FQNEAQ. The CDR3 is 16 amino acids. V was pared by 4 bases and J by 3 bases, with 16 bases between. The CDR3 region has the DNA TGTGCCAGCAGCTCAACCCGGCGGGACAACTACAATGAGCAGTTCTTC. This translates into CASSSTRRDNYNEQFF.